This T cell receptor (beta chain) came from a study of somatic mutations in cytotoxic T cells in rheumatoid arthritis (dated 2017 in TCRdb). Background on the whole study: A FACSAria II or Sony SH800 was used to flow-sort some V beta antibody-stained T-cell populations at nearly 100% purity, and TCRB sequencing was also done on sorted V beta1+ cells. The study asked whether expanded CD8+ T-cell clones in newly diagnosed, untreated rheumatoid arthritis carry somatic mutations, and used TCRB deep sequencing to characterize clonality. A total of some 68 rheumatoid arthritis patients and under 25 healthy controls underwent TCRB deep sequencing. Patient and control groups had essentially identical median ages. What the authors observed across the whole study: Healthy controls showed no age-related increase in CD8+ clonality, whereas patients did (Spearman r of about 0.53). Rheumatoid arthritis patients and age-matched healthy controls did not significantly differ in CD8+ T-cell clonality. It was unknown which antigens the expanded CD8+ clones targeted, and their absence from virus-specific databases did not exclude viral specificity. No adjustment for multiple comparisons was made for the slight TRBV07 underrepresentation in patients. In about an eighth of the 65 patients the largest CD8+ clone exceeded 20% of CD8+ cells, and several identical CD8+ TCRB sequences were shared between blood and synovial fluid.

Genomic DNA underwent TCRB CDR3 sequencing using the immunoSEQ assay. The authors processed their data as follows. Analyses were restricted to productive TCRB rearrangements. Defining a clone by its unique TCRB CDR3 sequence, the study calculated clonality as a productive clonality index derived from Shannon entropy. To calculate repertoire overlap between two samples, the template counts of each clone were considered relative to each sample's total templates. A correlation with a Spearman r of 0.6 to 0.65 was found between V-gene usage by flow cytometry and V-gene usage by TCRB sequencing. Sourced from immuneACCESS, this table was stored by TCRdb with only in-frame sequences that have V and J called. A share of the clones is absent; for the studies checked, an unresolved V gene accounts for under half, and the remainder has no known explanation. V and J calls and clone size are those listed in that table; D and trimming were worked out from the DNA. This sample holds about 33,000 clones; 84% were observed only once. Of the sample, around 3% falls within the top ten clones.

Via the germline V gene (reference sequence), CDR1 is GTSNPN and CDR2 SVGIG. The CDR3 spans 13 residues, from the cysteine through the phenylalanine. The kept DNA is CDR3 alone, 39 bases in frame from the first base. The V and J ends are trimmed by 4 bases and 11 bases, leaving 20 bases between them. A word on this clone: Its antigen remains unidentified. No much larger clone exists at a distance of one base, and base qualities are not known.

Healthy controls were roughly 20 blood donors whose buffy coats were used, with a median age of around 56 years (range roughly 20-80) and around 55% female. On an AutoMACS, CD4+ and CD8+ cells were isolated via positive magnetic bead selection, and their purity was verified by flow cytometry. Ficoll-Paque PLUS density gradient separation was used to isolate peripheral blood mononuclear cells. DNA from CD4-enriched, CD8-enriched or PBMC samples was extracted using Nucleospin Tissue or Tissue XS kits and then quantified on a Qubit 2.0 fluorometer. The chain is assembled from TRBV30 and TRBJ1-2; too little of a D gene remains to name it. Sample: CD8+ T cells sorted from blood. This receptor was identified in a man aged 40-50 years in good health. The CDR3 reads as follows: CAWTNLPRPGYTF. Read as DNA, the sequence is TGTGCCTGGACCAACCTTCCACGACCTGGTTACACCTTC.